This T cell receptor beta chain comes out of a study of T cells in Graves' hyperthyroidism and ophthalmopathy. The source material, RNA transcripts, was used to amplify TCR beta CDR3 regions. TCR CDR3 regions were first amplified by RT-PCR with HTBI primers. TCRdb fed the multiplex PCR reads into MiXCR, producing one record per CDR3 protein. The sample holds 500,000 to 750,000 distinct CDR3 sequences; around 16% are singletons and the top ten take under 8%. In its sample, this clonotype was seen a few times. The V gene's germline CDR1 is MNHNY and CDR2 SVGAGI (reference sequence). V trimming: 0 bases; J trimming: 2 bases; junction bases outside the gene matches: 7. The CDR3 is made up of 18 amino acids.

Sequencing was done on a sample of blood. The TCR sequence derives from a young woman with Graves' hyperthyroidism. The chain employs TRBV6-6 and TRBJ1-6, with TRBD1 matching 7 bases. The CDR3 region is CASSYSSAGGAYNSPLHF. CDR3 coding DNA: TGTGCCAGCAGTTACTCATCGGCAGGGGGAGCCTATAATTCACCCCTCCACTTT.